This TCR beta chain comes out of a study of blood T cell repertoires in COVID-19. On the study more broadly: The analysed material was cDNA or gDNA that came from T cells, B-cell-depleted T cells, or PBMCs.

How the authors handled the data: Reference gene primer amplification in the assay estimated nucleated cell counts. TCRdb's table, derived via immunoSEQ multiplex PCR, lists solely in-frame clones and lacks some. V and J calls and clone size are copied from that table; D and trimming were computed from the DNA. The table shows approximately 60,000 clones, with over 80% occurring only once. The CDR3 is made up of 14 amino acids. The V and J ends lost 3 bases and 6 bases respectively, with 12 bases between them. Germline assignment: CDR1 PRHDT and CDR2 FYEKMQ (reference sequence). This TCR derives from an elderly woman with acute or convalescent COVID-19. The chain joins TRBV13 to TRBJ2-1, with D tentatively TRBD1 (6 bases). Input material: peripheral blood. The CDR3 DNA reads as TGTGCCAGCAGCTTTGTAGGACAGTTCAATGAGCAGTTCTTC. Protein sequence: CASSFVGQFNEQFF.